These 24 T cell receptor beta chains were sequenced from one sample in a study of post-analysis software for immune sequencing data. Findings and caveats of the study: In patients, five or six TRBV segments were more frequent than in controls, with TRBV5-6, TRBV5-1 and TRBV20-1 among them.

These TCRs' antigens remain unknown. Unique-molecular-identifier-tagged TCR beta cDNA libraries were used. TCRdb fed the PCR reads into MiXCR, producing one record per CDR3 protein. The sample records about 460,000 distinct CDR3 sequences, roughly 45% being singletons. Sample: blood. The source of these receptors is a girl aged 10-17 years with multiple sclerosis.

CDR3 sequence (DNA): TGCAGCGTATACGACGGCTACGAGCAGTACTTC. This gives the protein CSVYDGYEQYF. The rearrangement uses TRBV29-1 and TRBJ2-7; D is undetermined. This CDR3 contains 11 residues. Trimming removed 6 bases from V and 3 bases from J, with 9 bases in between. From germline, CDR1 is SQVTM and CDR2 ANQGSEA.

The chain recombines TRBV28 with TRBJ2-1; D remains ambiguous. The CDR3 covers 15 residues. V lost 7 bases and J 0 bases, leaving 13 bases between the germline ends. The V gene's germline CDR1 is MDHEN and CDR2 SYDVKM. This CDR3 is CASKVGSSSYNEQFF. The CDR3 coding sequence is TGTGCCAGCAAAGTCGGCAGTAGCTCCTACAATGAGCAGTTCTTC.

The V and J genes are TRBV7-9 and TRBJ2-1; 7 nucleotides align to TRBD2. This CDR3 is built from 15 residues. V gave up 0 bases and J gave up 10 bases; unmatched junction bases: 9. Germline V gene sequence: CDR1 SEHNR, CDR2 FQNEAQ (reference sequence). This CDR3 is CASSLAGGRDGEQFF. DNA for the CDR3: TGTGCCAGCAGCTTAGCGGGCGGGAGAGACGGGGAGCAGTTCTTC.

The chain couples TRBV3-1 to TRBJ1-2; the match to TRBD1 covers 7 bases. There are 14 residues in the CDR3. The V and J ends lost 4 bases and 4 bases, in that order; junction bases with no gene match: 6. Germline V gene lookup returns CDR1 LGHDT and CDR2 YNNKEL (reference sequence). The CDR3: CASSRSGGAYGYTF. Written as DNA, the CDR3 is TGTGCCAGCAGCCGGTCAGGGGGAGCCTATGGCTACACCTTC.

The gene calls are TRBV7-2 and TRBJ1-1; D call uncertain. This CDR3 has 12 residues. Germline-derived CDR1 and CDR2 are SGHTA and FQGNSA. The ends were cut back, 5 bases at V and 8 bases at J, with 12 bases in the middle. CDR3 region: CASSRPGTEAFF. CDR3 DNA: TGTGCCAGCAGCCGGCCTGGTACCGAAGCTTTCTTT.

This clonotype has a handful of counts. The chain joins TRBV3-1 to TRBJ2-5; TRBD2 matches at 16 bases. Per germline, CDR1 LGHDT and CDR2 YNNKEL (reference sequence). The CDR3 runs 20 residues. V lost 1 base, J lost 6 bases, and 14 bases stayed unmatched. CDR3 in DNA: TGTGCCAGCAGCCAAGTACATCCGGGACTAGCGGGAGGGCCTAGTAAGACCCAGTACTTC. Residues: CASSQVHPGLAGGPSKTQYF.

This clonotype has a single count. This sequence joins TRBV29-1 and TRBJ1-4; D may be TRBD1 (6 bases). The CDR3 length is 13 residues. Looked up from germline, CDR1 is SQVTM and CDR2 is ANQGSEA. Trimming took 0 bases from V and 5 from J, leaving 7 bases between them. DNA of the CDR3: TGCAGCGTTGAAGATCAGGGGAATGAAAAACTGTTTTTT. Its translation: CSVEDQGNEKLFF.

In this sample, this clonotype turned up once. This chain uses TRBV9 with TRBJ2-1; D could derive from TRBD1 or TRBD2 (7 bases each). In germline, CDR1 is SGDLS, CDR2 YYNGEE. With 1 base removed from V and 6 bases from J, the gap between germline ends came to 14 bases. The CDR3 length is 15 residues. CDR3 loop: CASSVPRGGVNEQFF. The CDR3 nucleotides read TGTGCCAGCAGCGTACCCAGGGGGGGAGTCAATGAGCAGTTCTTC.

The rearrangement joins TRBV5-6 to TRBJ1-2; tentatively, D is TRBD1 (5 bases). V lost 5 bases to trimming and J lost 5 bases, with 19 bases between them. CDR1 SGHDT and CDR2 YYEEEE come from the germline V gene. This CDR3 region has 15 residues. This CDR3 is CASSLGQGVEYGYTF. Here the CDR3 DNA reads TGTGCCAGCAGTCTCGGTCAGGGAGTGGAGTATGGCTACACCTTC.

The chain employs TRBV20-1 and TRBJ1-2; D is unclear. CDR3 size: 12 residues. With 3 bases removed from V and 0 bases from J, the gap between germline ends came to 5 bases. Germline values: CDR1 DFQATT, CDR2 SNEGSKA (reference sequence). CDR3 amino acids: CSASQPNYGYTF. Here the CDR3 DNA reads TGCAGTGCTAGTCAGCCTAACTATGGCTACACCTTC.

This clonotype was counted ten times or more. The rearrangement uses TRBV18 and TRBJ2-7; D is unclear. Trimming removed 3 bases from V and 5 bases from J, with 8 bases in between. The CDR3 runs 12 residues. From germline, CDR1 is KGHSH and CDR2 LQKENI. This chain's CDR3 is CASSPGRDEQYF. In DNA, the CDR3 is TGTGCCAGCTCACCGGGCCGGGACGAGCAGTACTTC.

The J gene is TRBJ2-1, the V gene TRBV6-1, with 7 nucleotides matching TRBD2. Germline V gene data show CDR1 as MNHNS and CDR2 as SASEGT. Trimming at V came to 6 bases and at J to 5 bases, leaving 4 bases not matched to a gene. The CDR3 spans 13 residues. CDR3 loop: CASRSGTDNEQFF. CDR3 DNA: TGTGCCAGCAGAAGCGGGACCGACAATGAGCAGTTCTTC.

This chain connects TRBV7-8 to TRBJ2-5, with 8 nucleotides matching TRBD1. The J call is doubtful: the DNA matches TRBJ2-7 better. Germline V gene data show CDR1 as SGHVS and CDR2 as FQNEAQ. This CDR3 comprises 11 residues. The CDR3: CAILQGDEQYF. CDR3 bases: TGTGCCATCTTACAGGGGGACGAGCAGTACTTC.

This clonotype was recorded a few times. The chain couples TRBV7-8 to TRBJ2-5, with 10 bases matching TRBD1. The J call may be mistaken, given a closer DNA end match to TRBJ2-7. Looked up from germline, CDR1 is SGHVS and CDR2 is FQNEAQ. This CDR3 spans 15 amino acids. Written as DNA, the CDR3 is TGTGCCAGCAGCCAACGGACAGGGGGAGGCTACGAGCAGTACTTC. It encodes CASSQRTGGGYEQYF.

Only a few counts were recorded for this clonotype. J is TRBJ1-1 and V is TRBV29-1, with D perhaps TRBD1 (5 bases). Germline CDR1 and CDR2: SQVTM and ANQGSEA. This CDR3 is built from 13 residues. V dropped 4 bases and J dropped 1 base, with 10 bases sitting between them. CDR3 sequence reads: CSVGGVQNTEAFF. CDR3 sequence (DNA): TGCAGCGTTGGAGGGGTGCAGAACACTGAAGCTTTCTTT.

This clonotype was seen ten or more times. This rearrangement joins TRBV20-1 to TRBJ2-7; 13 nucleotides line up with TRBD2. V lost 5 bases and J lost 0; bases outside the gene matches: 13. The germline gives CDR1 DFQATT, CDR2 SNEGSKA (reference sequence). The CDR3 covers 18 residues. Here the CDR3 reads CSAQGTSGTKISSYEQYF. CDR3 nucleotides: TGCAGTGCTCAAGGGACTAGCGGGACCAAAATAAGCTCCTACGAGCAGTACTTC.

This clonotype was seen repeatedly, ten times or more. In DNA form, the CDR3 reads TGTGCCATCAGTGAGGGGACTACTGGGGATTACAATGAGCAGTTCTTC. This encodes CAISEGTTGDYNEQFF. The chain combines TRBV10-3 with TRBJ2-1, with TRBD2 matching over 7 bases. The CDR3 is 16 residues long. CDR1 and CDR2 (germline): ENHRY, SYGVKD. Trimming at V came to 2 bases and at J to 4 bases, leaving 8 bases not matched to a gene.

This rearrangement joins TRBV29-1 to TRBJ1-2, with D tentatively TRBD1 (6 bases). CDR3 length: 12 amino acids. V was cut by 3 bases and J by 8 bases, with 13 bases left in between. Germline loops: CDR1 SQVTM, CDR2 ANQGSEA. The CDR3: CSVEVTRGGYTF. In nucleotides, the CDR3 is TGCAGCGTTGAGGTGACTAGGGGGGGCTACACCTTC.

The chain is built from TRBV29-1 and TRBJ2-5, with 10 bases matching TRBD1. The CDR3 is 15 residues long. Per germline, CDR1 SQVTM and CDR2 ANQGSEA. Trimming cost V 6 bases and J 4 bases; bases outside gene matches: 11. This CDR3 is CSVARGTGEGETQYF. CDR3 nucleotides: TGCAGCGTCGCTCGCGGGACAGGGGAAGGAGAGACCCAGTACTTC.

The genes are TRBV4-1 and TRBJ2-3; possibly TRBD2 for D (7 bases). Trimming took off 0 bases at V and 5 bases at J, with 21 bases between the two ends. Germline CDR1 and CDR2: MGHRA and YSYEKL. CDR3 length equals 18 residues. The CDR3 spells CASSQDLGGPGGRDTQYF. DNA of the CDR3: TGCGCCAGCAGCCAAGACCTCGGGGGGCCAGGAGGTAGAGATACGCAGTATTTT.

The V gene is TRBV6-2 or TRBV6-3, the J gene TRBJ2-7; either TRBD1 or TRBD2 may supply D (5 bases each). Trimming took off 8 bases at V and 2 bases at J, with 25 bases between the two ends. Germline V gene lookup returns CDR1 MNHEY and CDR2 SVGEGT. This CDR3 has 17 amino acids. As DNA, the CDR3 is TGTGCCAGCTCTCCGGGACGACGAAAACTGCACCCCTACGAGCAGTACTTC. As protein: CASSPGRRKLHPYEQYF.

V gene TRBV12-3 or TRBV12-4 combines with J gene TRBJ2-3, with 7 bases identical to TRBD2. The CDR3 is 15 residues long. V lost 3 bases and J lost 0; bases outside the gene matches: 3. This CDR3 is CASSFAGVSTDTQYF. CDR3 coding DNA: TGTGCCAGCAGTTTTGCGGGGGTTAGCACAGATACGCAGTATTTT.

The chain recombines TRBV5-1 with TRBJ2-3; unclear D gene. Trimming took off 4 bases at V and 6 bases at J, with 18 bases between the two ends. This CDR3 spans 15 amino acids. CDR1 is SGHRS, CDR2 YFSETQ, per germline. The CDR3 sequence is CASSVLAPNGDTQYF. The DNA for the CDR3 is TGCGCCAGCAGCGTGCTTGCCCCAAATGGGGATACGCAGTATTTT. The whole variable domain, filled in from reference TRBV5-1 and TRBJ2-3, reads KAGVTQTPRYLIKTRGQQVTLSCSPISGHRSVSWYQQTPGQGLQFLFEYFSETQRNKGNFPGRFSGRQFSNSRSEMNVSTLELGDSALYLCASSVLAPNGDTQYFGPGTRLTVL.

This chain links TRBV19 with TRBJ1-1; no definite D call. Germline V CDR1 and CDR2: LNHDA, SQIVND (reference sequence). V lost 5 bases to trimming and J lost 3 bases, with 7 bases between them. This CDR3 is 12 amino acids long. CDR3 loop: CASSVRDTEAFF. The CDR3, as DNA: TGTGCCAGTAGTGTCCGGGACACTGAAGCTTTCTTT.